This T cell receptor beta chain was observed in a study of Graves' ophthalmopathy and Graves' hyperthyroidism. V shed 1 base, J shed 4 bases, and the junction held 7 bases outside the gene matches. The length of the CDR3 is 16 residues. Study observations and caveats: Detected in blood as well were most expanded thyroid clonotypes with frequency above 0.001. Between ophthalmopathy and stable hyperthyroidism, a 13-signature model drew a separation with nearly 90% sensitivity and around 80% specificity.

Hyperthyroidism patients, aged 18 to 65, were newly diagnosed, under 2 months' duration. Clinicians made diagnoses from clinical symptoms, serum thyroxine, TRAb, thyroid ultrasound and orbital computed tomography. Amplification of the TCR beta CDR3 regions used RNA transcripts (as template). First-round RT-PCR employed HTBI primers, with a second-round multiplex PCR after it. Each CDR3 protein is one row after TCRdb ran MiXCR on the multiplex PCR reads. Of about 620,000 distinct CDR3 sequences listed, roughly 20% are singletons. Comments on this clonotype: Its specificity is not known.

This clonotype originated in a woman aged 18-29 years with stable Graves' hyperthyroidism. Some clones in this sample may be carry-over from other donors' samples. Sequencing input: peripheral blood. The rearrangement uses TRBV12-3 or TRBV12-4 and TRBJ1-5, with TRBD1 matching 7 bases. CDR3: CASSLDTGARNQPQHF. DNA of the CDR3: TGTGCCAGCAGTTTAGATACAGGGGCAAGGAATCAGCCCCAGCATTTT.